This T cell receptor beta chain was profiled in a study of T-cell memory formation after mild COVID-19. TCRdb re-called the 5' RACE reads through MiXCR, storing one row per CDR3 protein. The sample lists about 350,000 distinct CDR3 sequences; approximately 15% were seen once. To note about this clonotype: Its antigen is currently unknown.

Findings and caveats of the study: CM and EM subsets held most contracting CD4+ clones; EMRA held CD8+ ones. A balance of CD4 and CD8 characterized clones contracting day 15 to 85, whereas later expanders leaned CD4+.

This CDR3 has 15 amino acids. CDR1 is LGHDT and CDR2 is YNNKEL in the germline V gene (reference sequence). The V and J ends lost 4 bases and 5 bases, in that order; junction bases with no gene match: 1. V gene TRBV3-1 combines with J gene TRBJ2-3; 15 nucleotides agree with TRBD2. The specimen sequenced was PBMCs or a T cell subset sorted from them (not recorded which). This TCR derives from a man between 18 and 29 years old who had mild COVID-19 (a few samples of this study predate the infection). Cell type and time point are not known. The CDR3: CASSPGLAGGDTQYF. CDR3 DNA: TGTGCCAGCAGCCCGGGACTAGCGGGGGGAGATACGCAGTATTTT.